The sequence of this TCR beta chain was determined in a study of shared clonotypes between healthy human individuals. As to this clone: Other DNA sequences in this sample translate to the same CDR3.

Germline assignment: CDR1 SGHTA and CDR2 FQGNSA. The CDR3 consists of 15 residues. The germline V and J ends were trimmed by 2 bases and 0 bases, with 8 bases remaining between them. Here immunoSEQ multiplex PCR was the method, and the copy in TCRdb shows in-frame clones only, minus some. The table shows approximately 2,300,000 clones, with 85% to 95% occurring only once. The TCR sequence derives from a man aged 18-30 years in good health. Some clones in this sample may be carry-over from other donors' samples. Sequences were obtained from naive CD4+ T cells from PBMCs. Subset defined: CD45RA+ positively selected. This rearrangement joins TRBV7-2 to TRBJ1-3; no firm D call. The CDR3 DNA is TGTGCCAGCAGCTTACCGGGAAGCTCTGGAAACACCATATATTTT. Its translation: CASSLPGSSGNTIYF.